These 19 T cell receptor beta chains were sequenced from one sample in a study of blood T cell repertoires in COVID-19. Generated by immunoSEQ multiplex PCR, the TCRdb table keeps only in-frame clones and is missing some. The sample contains 200,000 to 250,000 clones, 70% to 90% of which appear only once. Specimen: PBMCs or T cells enriched from blood (not recorded which). These TCRs come from a man in his forties who had recovered from COVID-19.

This clone showed up just a few times. The J gene is TRBJ2-5, the V gene TRBV7-9; no firm D call. Trimming removed 0 bases at V and 5 bases at J, with 13 bases between. This CDR3 is built from 15 residues. The germline V gene encodes CDR1 SEHNR and CDR2 FQNEAQ (reference sequence). For the CDR3, the DNA is TGTGCCAGCAGCTTAGCAGAGACTCAATATGAGACCCAGTACTTC. Amino acids: CASSLAETQYETQYF.

This rearrangement joins TRBV3-1 (or the pseudogene TRBV3-2) to TRBJ1-1, with unresolved D. The CDR3 consists of 14 residues. Trimming shortened V by 4 bases and J by 1 base, and 10 bases separated the two germline ends. CDR1 LGHDT and CDR2 YNNKEL come from the germline V gene (reference sequence). CDR3 nucleotides: TGTGCCAGCAGCCTATCGACATCGAACACTGAAGCTTTCTTT. Translated, it gives CASSLSTSNTEAFF.

V gene TRBV2 combines with J gene TRBJ2-7; 10 bases match TRBD1. The CDR3 extends over 15 amino acids. Losses at the gene ends were 6 bases for V and 5 bases for J; bases not matched to a gene: 10. The germline CDR1 and CDR2 sequences are SNHLY and FYNNEI. In nucleotides, the CDR3 is TGTGCCAGCAGCCCCAGACAGGGGGCTAAGAACGAGCAGTACTTC. Its translation is CASSPRQGAKNEQYF.

The chain links TRBV6-6 to TRBJ1-2, with 9 bases aligning to TRBD1. J was trimmed by 6 bases and V by 0 bases; bases with no gene match: 2. This CDR3 region has 14 residues. The germline V gene encodes CDR1 MNHNY and CDR2 SVGAGI (reference sequence). This CDR3 is CASSYSRTGDGYTF. Written as DNA, the CDR3 is TGTGCCAGCAGTTACTCGCGGACAGGGGATGGCTACACCTTC.

The rearrangement uses TRBV5-1 and TRBJ2-3; D is unresolved. CDR1 and CDR2 from the germline V gene are SGHRS and YFSETQ. V lost 1 base, J lost 0 bases, and 12 bases lay in between. This CDR3 is built from 16 residues. The chain's CDR3 is CASSLQASGSTDTQYF. The CDR3 nucleotides read TGCGCCAGCAGCTTGCAGGCCTCAGGTAGCACAGATACGCAGTATTTT. Together with reference TRBV5-1 and TRBJ2-3, the CDR3 gives the full variable domain: KAGVTQTPRYLIKTRGQQVTLSCSPISGHRSVSWYQQTPGQGLQFLFEYFSETQRNKGNFPGRFSGRQFSNSRSEMNVSTLELGDSALYLCASSLQASGSTDTQYFGPGTRLTVL.

V is TRBV7-7 and J is TRBJ2-2; possibly TRBD1 for D (5 bases). The germline V gene has CDR1 SSHAT and CDR2 FNYEAQ (reference sequence). CDR3 size: 15 residues. Trimming left V 5 bases short and J 5 bases short, with 15 bases between. CDR3: CASSPATGLTGELFF. CDR3 bases: TGTGCCAGCAGCCCAGCAACAGGATTAACCGGGGAGCTGTTTTTT. Variable domain in full (rest from reference TRBV7-7 and TRBJ2-2): GAGVSQSPRYKVTKRGQDVTLRCDPISSHATLYWYQQALGQGPEFLTYFNYEAQPDKSGLPSDRFSAERPEGSISTLTIQRTEQRDSAMYRCASSPATGLTGELFFGEGSRLTVL.

The CDR3 spells CASSQLLNRVNGYTF. The CDR3, as DNA: TGCGCCAGCAGCCAACTGCTCAACAGGGTTAATGGCTACACCTTC. V usage is TRBV4-1 and J usage is TRBJ1-2, with D tentatively TRBD1 (6 bases). Germline values: CDR1 MGHRA, CDR2 YSYEKL. CDR3 length equals 15 residues. Trimming took 2 bases from V and 6 from J, leaving 16 bases between them.

This clone was observed a few times. This chain links TRBV6-6 with TRBJ2-2; no reliable D call. The CDR3 is 14 amino acids. Germline V CDR1 and CDR2: MNHNY, SVGAGI (reference sequence). V lost 4 bases, J lost 4 bases, and 10 bases lay in between. CDR3 region: CASSFLQFTGELFF. Here the CDR3 DNA reads TGTGCCAGCAGTTTTTTACAGTTCACCGGGGAGCTGTTTTTT.

The chain has TRBV3-1 (or the pseudogene TRBV3-2) and TRBJ1-6; D unresolved. CDR3 length: 14 residues. Trimming shortened V by 5 bases and J by 3 bases, and 8 bases separated the two germline ends. CDR1 LGHDT and CDR2 YNNKEL come from the germline V gene (reference sequence). The CDR3 is CASSTELYNSPLHF. For the CDR3, the DNA is TGTGCCAGCAGCACGGAGCTCTATAATTCACCCCTCCACTTT.

V and J are TRBV7-2 and TRBJ2-7, with a weak D call TRBD2 (5 bases). Trimming took 2 bases from V and 5 from J, leaving 16 bases between them. Germline V gene sequence: CDR1 SGHTA, CDR2 FQGNSA. The CDR3 is 15 amino acids. In DNA form, the CDR3 reads TGTGCCAGCAGCTTACGTTTTGGAGGTGGTAACGAGCAGTACTTC. Protein: CASSLRFGGGNEQYF.

The chain is built from TRBV6-1 and TRBJ1-2, with D unresolved. The CDR3 extends over 13 amino acids. V shed 0 bases and J shed 7 bases, with 9 bases lying between them. Germline values: CDR1 MNHNS, CDR2 SASEGT. CDR3 bases: TGTGCCAGCAGTGAAGCGCAGCGAGGTGGCTACACCTTC. Translation: CASSEAQRGGYTF.

The chain links TRBV9 to TRBJ2-1; no definite D call. Germline V gene sequence: CDR1 SGDLS, CDR2 YYNGEE. There are 15 residues in the CDR3. Trimming pared 4 bases from V and 4 bases from J, leaving 15 bases between. The DNA for the CDR3 is TGTGCCAGCAGCTCACGACTGGCTAGTTACAATGAGCAGTTCTTC. This codes for CASSSRLASYNEQFF.

The gene calls are TRBV12-3 or TRBV12-4 and TRBJ2-5, with D possibly TRBD2 on 5 matching bases. The CDR3 totals 13 residues. V was clipped by 5 bases and J by 6 bases, with 13 bases between them. CDR3 sequence reads: CASSPRVGKTQYF. The CDR3 nucleotides read TGTGCCAGCAGTCCTCGGGTCGGGAAGACCCAGTACTTC.

The genes are TRBV12-5 and TRBJ1-1; unclear D gene. Looked up from germline, CDR1 is LGHNT and CDR2 is FRNRAP. There are 14 residues in the CDR3. Between the trimmed V and J ends, which lost 3 bases and 6 bases, there was a span of 14 bases. DNA for the CDR3: TGTGCTAGTGGTTTCGGTGCAGGATGGGCTGAAGCTTTCTTT. This encodes CASGFGAGWAEAFF.

V gene TRBV9 combines with J gene TRBJ1-2; 9 bases are shared with TRBD1. The V and J ends lost 3 bases and 4 bases, in that order; junction bases with no gene match: 10. The CDR3 runs 16 residues. The germline gives CDR1 SGDLS, CDR2 YYNGEE. DNA of the CDR3: TGTGCCAGCAGCGCACCGACAGGGGGGCTGAGCTATGGCTACACCTTC. Encoded protein: CASSAPTGGLSYGYTF. Using reference TRBV9 and TRBJ1-2 for the parts outside the CDR3, the full variable domain is DSGVTQTPKHLITATGQRVTLRCSPRSGDLSVYWYQQSLDQGLQFLIQYYNGEERAKGNILERFSAQQFPDLHSELNLSSLELGDSALYFCASSAPTGGLSYGYTFGSGTRLTVV.

The V and J genes are TRBV7-3 and TRBJ2-7; a weak D match, TRBD2 (5 bases). The CDR3 runs 14 residues. In germline, CDR1 is SGHTA, CDR2 FQGTGA. The V gene lost 5 bases and the J gene lost 3 bases, with 14 bases spanning the gap. The CDR3 sequence is CASSATGRGYEQYF. DNA of the CDR3: TGTGCCAGCAGCGCCACCGGACGGGGCTACGAGCAGTACTTC. The full variable domain, with the rest looked up from reference TRBV7-3 and TRBJ2-7, is GAGVSQTPSNKVTEKGKYVELRCDPISGHTALYWYRQSLGQGPEFLIYFQGTGAADDSGLPNDRFFAVRPEGSVSTLKIQRTERGDSAVYLCASSATGRGYEQYFGPGTRLTVT.

The chain couples TRBV7-8 to TRBJ1-2, with D maybe TRBD1 (6 bases). Trimming removed 5 bases at V and 8 bases at J, with 18 bases between. The CDR3 is 14 residues long. Germline V lookup: CDR1 SGHVS, CDR2 FQNEAQ. CDR3 coding DNA: TGTGCCAGCAGCCCAGGACAGCGGACGTCCGGCTACACCTTC. As protein: CASSPGQRTSGYTF.

In its sample, this clone was seen once. The chain employs TRBV6-4 and TRBJ1-4, with 8 bases that match TRBD1. The V and J ends lost 3 bases and 6 bases, in that order; junction bases with no gene match: 9. Germline V gene sequence: CDR1 MRHNA, CDR2 SNTAGT. This CDR3 is 16 amino acids long. This CDR3 is CASSEPQGAIYEKLFF. The CDR3 nucleotides read TGTGCCAGCAGTGAACCTCAGGGGGCTATCTATGAAAAACTGTTTTTT.

The chain couples TRBV5-1 to TRBJ1-4, with TRBD1 matching 10 bases. The CDR3 consists of 14 residues. The V and J ends lost 5 bases and 3 bases, in that order; junction bases with no gene match: 1. The germline gives CDR1 SGHRS, CDR2 YFSETQ. The CDR3 loop reads CASRDRGANEKLFF. The CDR3 bases are TGCGCCAGCAGGGACAGGGGGGCTAATGAAAAACTGTTTTTT.